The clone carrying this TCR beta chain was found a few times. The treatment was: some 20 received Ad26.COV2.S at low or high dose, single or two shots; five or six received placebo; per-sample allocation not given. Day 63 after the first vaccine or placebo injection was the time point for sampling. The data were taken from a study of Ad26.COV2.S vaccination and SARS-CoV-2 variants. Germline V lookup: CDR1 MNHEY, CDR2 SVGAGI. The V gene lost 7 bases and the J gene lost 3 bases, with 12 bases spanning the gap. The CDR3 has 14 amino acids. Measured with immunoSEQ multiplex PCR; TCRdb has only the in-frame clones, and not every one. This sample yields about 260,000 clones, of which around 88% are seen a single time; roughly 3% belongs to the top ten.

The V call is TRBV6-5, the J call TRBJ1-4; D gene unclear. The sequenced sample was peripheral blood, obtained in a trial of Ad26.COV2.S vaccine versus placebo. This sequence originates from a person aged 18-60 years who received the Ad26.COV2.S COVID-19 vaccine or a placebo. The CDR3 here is CASTMGSSNEKLFF. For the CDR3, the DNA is TGTGCCAGCACTATGGGGTCGTCTAATGAAAAACTGTTTTTT.